This T cell receptor beta chain originates from a study of PD-L1 blockade in urothelial cancer. The overall study: Bladder-origin urothelial cancer in males covered about 90% of the roughly 30 patients. Study patients had been treated with 0 to 3 previous chemotherapy regimens. Peripheral blood specimens exhibited a median yield of roughly 140,000 T cells. Analysis of the blood was performed 3 weeks (second dose) and 6 weeks after treatment start.

The CDR3 contains 15 residues. Per germline, CDR1 SEHNR and CDR2 FQNEAQ (reference sequence). V dropped 1 base and J dropped 9 bases, with 13 bases sitting between them. Described time point: pretreatment peripheral blood. Clones were sequenced by immunoSEQ multiplex PCR, and TCRdb holds only the in-frame ones, with some missing. The table lists tens of thousands of clones, about 84% of them singletons. The TCR comes from a man aged 55-75 years with urothelial cancer. The sample consisted of PBMCs, taken around atezolizumab (anti-PD-L1) treatment. The chain recombines TRBV7-9 with TRBJ1-6; D gene unclear. Written as DNA, the CDR3 is TGTGCCAGCAGCTTAGAGAACAGCCCTACTTCACCCCTCCACTTT. Encoded protein: CASSLENSPTSPLHF. The variable domain in full, with the rest retrieved from reference TRBV7-9 and TRBJ1-6, is DTGVSQNPRHKITKRGQNVTFRCDPISEHNRLYWYRQTLGQGPEFLTYFQNEAQLEKSRLLSDRFSAERPKGSFSTLEIQRTEQGDSAMYLCASSLENSPTSPLHFGNGTRLTVT.